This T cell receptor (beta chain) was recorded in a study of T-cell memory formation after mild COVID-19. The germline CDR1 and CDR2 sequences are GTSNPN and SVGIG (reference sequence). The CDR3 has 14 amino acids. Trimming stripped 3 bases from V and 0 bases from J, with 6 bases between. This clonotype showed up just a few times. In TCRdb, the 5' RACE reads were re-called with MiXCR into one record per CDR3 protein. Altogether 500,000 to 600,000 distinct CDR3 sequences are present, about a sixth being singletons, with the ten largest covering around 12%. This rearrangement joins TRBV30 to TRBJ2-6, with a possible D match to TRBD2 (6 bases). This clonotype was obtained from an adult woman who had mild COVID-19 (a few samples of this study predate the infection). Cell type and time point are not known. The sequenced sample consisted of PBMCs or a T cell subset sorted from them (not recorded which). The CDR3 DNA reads TGTGCCTGGAGGGGGGGCTCTGGGGCCAACGTCCTGACTTTC. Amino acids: CAWRGGSGANVLTF.